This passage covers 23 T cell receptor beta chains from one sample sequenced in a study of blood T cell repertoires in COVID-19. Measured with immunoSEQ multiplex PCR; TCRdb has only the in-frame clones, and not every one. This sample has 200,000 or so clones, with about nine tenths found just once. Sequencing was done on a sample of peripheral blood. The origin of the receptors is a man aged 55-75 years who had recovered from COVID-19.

For the CDR3, the DNA is TGTGCCAGCAGTGAAGGGAACAGGGGCTTCAATTCACCCCTCCACTTT. Amino acid sequence: CASSEGNRGFNSPLHF. J is TRBJ1-6 and V is TRBV6-1, with 7 bases that match TRBD1. The germline gives CDR1 MNHNS, CDR2 SASEGT. V trimming: 1 base; J trimming: 7 bases; junction bases outside the gene matches: 7. The CDR3 spans 16 residues.

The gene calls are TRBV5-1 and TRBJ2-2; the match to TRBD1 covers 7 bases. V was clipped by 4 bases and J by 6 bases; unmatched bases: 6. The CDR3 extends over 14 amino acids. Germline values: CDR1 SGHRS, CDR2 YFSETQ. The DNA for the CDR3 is TGCGCCAGCAGCATACAGGGACAGTCCGGGGAGCTGTTTTTT. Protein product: CASSIQGQSGELFF. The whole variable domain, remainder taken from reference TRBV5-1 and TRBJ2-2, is KAGVTQTPRYLIKTRGQQVTLSCSPISGHRSVSWYQQTPGQGLQFLFEYFSETQRNKGNFPGRFSGRQFSNSRSEMNVSTLELGDSALYLCASSIQGQSGELFFGEGSRLTVL.

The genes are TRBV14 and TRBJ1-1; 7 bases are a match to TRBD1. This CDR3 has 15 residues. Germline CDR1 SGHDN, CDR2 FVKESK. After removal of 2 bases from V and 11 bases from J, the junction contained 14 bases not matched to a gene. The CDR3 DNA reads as TGTGCCAGCAGCCAACTTGGACAGGAAGGTCTAGGGGCTTTCTTT. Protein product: CASSQLGQEGLGAFF.

The CDR3 bases are TGTGCCAGCAGCCCACCGACAGGCTTGACTGAAAAACTGTTTTTT. Its translation is CASSPPTGLTEKLFF. The rearrangement uses TRBV7-2 and TRBJ1-4, with a possible D match to TRBD1 (6 bases). This CDR3 comprises 15 residues. Germline CDR1 and CDR2: SGHTA and FQGNSA. Between the trimmed V and J ends, which lost 5 bases and 7 bases, there was a span of 17 bases.

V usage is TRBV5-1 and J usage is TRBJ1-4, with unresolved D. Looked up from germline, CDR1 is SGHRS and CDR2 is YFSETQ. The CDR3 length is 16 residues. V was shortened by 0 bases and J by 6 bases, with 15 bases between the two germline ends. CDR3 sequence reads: CASSLGAQDGYEKLFF. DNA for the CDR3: TGCGCCAGCAGCTTGGGTGCCCAAGACGGGTATGAAAAACTGTTTTTT. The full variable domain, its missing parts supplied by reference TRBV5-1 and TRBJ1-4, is KAGVTQTPRYLIKTRGQQVTLSCSPISGHRSVSWYQQTPGQGLQFLFEYFSETQRNKGNFPGRFSGRQFSNSRSEMNVSTLELGDSALYLCASSLGAQDGYEKLFFGSGTQLSVL.

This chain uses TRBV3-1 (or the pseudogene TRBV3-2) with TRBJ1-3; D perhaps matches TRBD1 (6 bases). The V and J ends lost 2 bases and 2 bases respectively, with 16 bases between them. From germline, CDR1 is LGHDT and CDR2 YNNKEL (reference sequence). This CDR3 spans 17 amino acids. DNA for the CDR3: TGTGCCAGCAGCCAACCACAGGGATTACAAGCTGGAAACACCATATATTTT. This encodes CASSQPQGLQAGNTIYF.

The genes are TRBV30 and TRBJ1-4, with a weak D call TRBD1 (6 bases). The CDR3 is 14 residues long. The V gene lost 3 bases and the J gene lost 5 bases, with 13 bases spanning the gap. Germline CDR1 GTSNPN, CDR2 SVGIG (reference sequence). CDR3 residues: CAWRKGRGNEKLFF. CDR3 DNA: TGTGCCTGGAGAAAGGGGAGGGGGAATGAAAAACTGTTTTTT.

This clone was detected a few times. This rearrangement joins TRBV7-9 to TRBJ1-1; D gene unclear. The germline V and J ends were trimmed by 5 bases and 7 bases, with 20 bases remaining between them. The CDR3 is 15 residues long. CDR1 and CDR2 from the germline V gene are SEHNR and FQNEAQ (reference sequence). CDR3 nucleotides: TGTGCCAGCAGCCCGCCCGGAGCCCTTTACGGTGAAGCTTTCTTT. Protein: CASSPPGALYGEAFF.

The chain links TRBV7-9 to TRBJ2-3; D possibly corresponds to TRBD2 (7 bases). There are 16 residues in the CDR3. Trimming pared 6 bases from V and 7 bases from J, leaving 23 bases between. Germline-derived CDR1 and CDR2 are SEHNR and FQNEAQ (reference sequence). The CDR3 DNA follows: TGTGCCAGCAGTCCAAGCCGGGGGGCCGGTATATATACGCAGTATTTT. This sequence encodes CASSPSRGAGIYTQYF.

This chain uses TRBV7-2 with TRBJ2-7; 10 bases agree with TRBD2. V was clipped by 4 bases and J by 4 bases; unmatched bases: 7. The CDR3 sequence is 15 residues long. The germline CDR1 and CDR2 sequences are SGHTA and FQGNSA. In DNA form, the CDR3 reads TGTGCCAGCAGCTCCGCTAGCGGGAGTTCTTACGAGCAGTACTTC. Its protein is CASSSASGSSYEQYF.

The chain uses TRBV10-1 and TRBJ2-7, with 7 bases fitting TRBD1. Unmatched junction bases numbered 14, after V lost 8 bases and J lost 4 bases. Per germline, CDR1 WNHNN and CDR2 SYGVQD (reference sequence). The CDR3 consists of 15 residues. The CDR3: CASPGQLHVPYEQYF. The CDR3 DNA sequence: TGCGCCAGCCCGGGACAGCTCCATGTTCCATACGAGCAGTACTTC.

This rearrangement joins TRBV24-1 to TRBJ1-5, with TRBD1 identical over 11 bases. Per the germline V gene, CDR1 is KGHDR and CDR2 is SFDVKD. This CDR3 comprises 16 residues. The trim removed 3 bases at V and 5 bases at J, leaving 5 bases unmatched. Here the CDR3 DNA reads TGTGCCACCAGTGATAGGGACAGGGGGAACGATCAGCCCCAGCATTTT. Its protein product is CATSDRDRGNDQPQHF.

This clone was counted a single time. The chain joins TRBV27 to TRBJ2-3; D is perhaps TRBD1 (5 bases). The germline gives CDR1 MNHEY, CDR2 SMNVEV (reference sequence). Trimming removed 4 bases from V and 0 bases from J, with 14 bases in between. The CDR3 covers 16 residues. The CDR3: CASSWASTVSTDTQYF. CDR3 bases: TGTGCCAGCAGTTGGGCGTCGACAGTTAGCACAGATACGCAGTATTTT.

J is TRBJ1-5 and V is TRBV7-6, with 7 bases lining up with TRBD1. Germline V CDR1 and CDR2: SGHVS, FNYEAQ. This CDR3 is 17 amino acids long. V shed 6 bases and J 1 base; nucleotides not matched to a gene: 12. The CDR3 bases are TGTGCCAGCAGTTTACAGGGGCAGAAACTCAGCAATCAGCCCCAGCATTTT. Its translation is CASSLQGQKLSNQPQHF.

DNA for the CDR3: TGTGCCAGCAGCGCGACAGGGGTGGGAGAGACCCAGTACTTC. Translated, it gives CASSATGVGETQYF. The rearrangement links TRBV7-3 to TRBJ2-5; 8 bases line up with TRBD1. CDR3 size: 14 residues. CDR1 is SGHTA and CDR2 is FQGTGA in the germline V gene. V lost 5 bases, J lost 4 bases, and 6 bases stayed unmatched.

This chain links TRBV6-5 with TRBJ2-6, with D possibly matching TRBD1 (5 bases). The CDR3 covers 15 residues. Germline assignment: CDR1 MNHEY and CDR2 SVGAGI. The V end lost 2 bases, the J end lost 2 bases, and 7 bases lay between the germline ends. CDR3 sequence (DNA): TGTGCCAGCAGTTACGGCAGGGCTGGGGCCAACGTCCTGACTTTC. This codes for CASSYGRAGANVLTF.

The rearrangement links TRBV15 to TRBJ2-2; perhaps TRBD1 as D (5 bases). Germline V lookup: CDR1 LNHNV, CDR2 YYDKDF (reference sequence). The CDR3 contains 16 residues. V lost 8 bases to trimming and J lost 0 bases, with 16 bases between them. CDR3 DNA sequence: TGTGCCACCCGTCCTGGGGTACAGGCGAACACCGGGGAGCTGTTTTTT. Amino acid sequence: CATRPGVQANTGELFF. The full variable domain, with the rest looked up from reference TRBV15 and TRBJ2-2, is DAMVIQNPRYQVTQFGKPVTLSCSQTLNHNVMYWYQQKSSQAPKLLFHYYDKDFNNEADTPDNFQSRRPNTSFCFLDIRSPGLGDTAMYLCATRPGVQANTGELFFGEGSRLTVL.

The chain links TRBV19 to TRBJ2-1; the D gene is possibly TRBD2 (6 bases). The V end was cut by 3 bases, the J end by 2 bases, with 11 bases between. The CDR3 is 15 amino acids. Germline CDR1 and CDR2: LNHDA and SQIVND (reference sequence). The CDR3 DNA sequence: TGTGCCAGTAGTATGGGGAGGAACCCCTACAATGAGCAGTTCTTC. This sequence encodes CASSMGRNPYNEQFF.

Here the CDR3 DNA reads TGTGCTAGTGGGGGGACTAGCGGGGAGGGAGTCAAAAACATTCAGTACTTC. Translating gives CASGGTSGEGVKNIQYF. This rearrangement joins TRBV12-5 to TRBJ2-4, with TRBD2 matching over 13 bases. The CDR3 contains 17 residues. Looked up from germline, CDR1 is LGHNT and CDR2 is FRNRAP. V shed 6 bases, J shed 3 bases, and the junction held 8 bases outside the gene matches.

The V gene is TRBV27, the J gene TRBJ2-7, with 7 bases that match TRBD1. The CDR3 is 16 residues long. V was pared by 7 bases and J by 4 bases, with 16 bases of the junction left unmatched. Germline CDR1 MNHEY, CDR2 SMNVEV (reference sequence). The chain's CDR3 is CASTLTGTALRYEQYF. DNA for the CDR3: TGTGCCAGCACTCTTACCGGGACAGCCCTTCGGTACGAGCAGTACTTC.

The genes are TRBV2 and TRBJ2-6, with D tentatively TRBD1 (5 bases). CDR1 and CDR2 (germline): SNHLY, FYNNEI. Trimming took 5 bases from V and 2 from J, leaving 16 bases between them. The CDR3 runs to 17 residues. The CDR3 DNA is TGTGCCAGCAGTCGACAGCGACCCGACCCTGGGGCCAACGTCCTGACTTTC. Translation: CASSRQRPDPGANVLTF.

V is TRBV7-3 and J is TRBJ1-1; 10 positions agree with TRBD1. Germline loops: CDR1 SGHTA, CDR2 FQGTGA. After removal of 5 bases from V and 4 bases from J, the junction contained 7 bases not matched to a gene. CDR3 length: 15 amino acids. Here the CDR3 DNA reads TGTGCCAGCAGCCCTGACAGGGGGCGACCCACTGAAGCTTTCTTT. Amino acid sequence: CASSPDRGRPTEAFF.

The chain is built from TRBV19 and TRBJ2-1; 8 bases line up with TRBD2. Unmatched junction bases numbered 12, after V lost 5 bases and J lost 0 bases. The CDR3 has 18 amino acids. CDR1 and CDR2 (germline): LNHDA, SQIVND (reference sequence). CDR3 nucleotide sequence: TGTGCCAGTAGTCCCTCATCCGTACTAGCGGTCTCCTACAATGAGCAGTTCTTC. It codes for CASSPSSVLAVSYNEQFF.